What follows are 23 T cell receptor beta chains derived from one specimen sequenced in a study of blood T cell repertoires in COVID-19. The table came from immunoSEQ multiplex PCR; TCRdb's copy has only in-frame clones and leaves some out. Of around 100,000 clones listed, about 80% are singletons. Sequencing was carried out using peripheral blood. Source of these receptors: a man aged 60-69 years with acute or convalescent COVID-19.

The V gene is TRBV1, the J gene TRBJ1-5; TRBD1 reflects the table's D call only, with no check against the DNA. TRBV1 is a recognized pseudogene. The CDR3 is made up of 16 amino acids. The CDR3 DNA reads TGCACCAGCAGCCCGGGACAGGCCAACGTTAATCAGCCCCAGCATTTT. Translating gives CTSSPGQANVNQPQHF.

V gene TRBV11-3 combines with J gene TRBJ1-1; 10 bases map to TRBD1. This CDR3 comprises 16 residues. V shed 2 bases and J 6 bases; nucleotides not matched to a gene: 9. Germline values: CDR1 SGHNT, CDR2 YENEEA. In nucleotides, the CDR3 is TGTGCCAGCAGCTTATCTCCGGGACAGGGGAAATCTGAAGCTTTCTTT. Its translation: CASSLSPGQGKSEAFF.

This chain uses TRBV18 with TRBJ1-1, with unresolved D. The CDR3 has 16 amino acids. Germline V CDR1 and CDR2: KGHSH, LQKENI. V lost 2 bases, J lost 1 base, and 14 bases lay in between. The CDR3 reads CASSPRVETQNTEAFF. The CDR3 region has the DNA TGTGCCAGCTCACCAAGAGTCGAGACACAGAACACTGAAGCTTTCTTT.

For the CDR3, the DNA is TGTGCCAGCAGGCCGGGACAGGGGAATTCACCCCTCCACTTT. This gives the protein CASRPGQGNSPLHF. The V gene is TRBV6-5, the J gene TRBJ1-6, with 10 bases lining up with TRBD1. The trim removed 6 bases at V and 7 bases at J, leaving 3 bases unmatched. Per the germline V gene, CDR1 is MNHEY and CDR2 is SVGAGI. CDR3 length equals 14 residues.

This rearrangement joins TRBV19 to TRBJ1-5; maybe TRBD1 (6 bases). From germline, CDR1 is LNHDA and CDR2 SQIVND (reference sequence). Trimming cost V 5 bases and J 5 bases, with 10 bases left between them. CDR3 length: 13 residues. The CDR3 nucleotides are TGTGCCAGTAGTTTACAGGGATATCAGCCCCAGCATTTT. Its protein is CASSLQGYQPQHF.

The genes are TRBV5-4 and TRBJ2-5, with 12 bases identical to TRBD2. Germline CDR1 reads SGHNT; CDR2 reads YYREEE (reference sequence). CDR3 length: 16 amino acids. Trimming cost V 0 bases and J 4 bases; bases outside gene matches: 4. The DNA for the CDR3 is TGTGCCAGCAGCTTGGGACTAGCGGGGGTGTCAGAGACCCAGTACTTC. It yields the protein CASSLGLAGVSETQYF.

This CDR3 reads CASSLVDRDYGYTF. CDR3 DNA: TGCGCCAGCAGCTTGGTGGACAGGGACTATGGCTACACCTTC. The V and J genes are TRBV5-1 and TRBJ1-2; 8 bases line up with TRBD1. V gave up 0 bases and J gave up 3 bases; unmatched junction bases: 1. This CDR3 is 14 amino acids long. CDR1 SGHRS and CDR2 YFSETQ come from the germline V gene.

This clone has a single count. The V call is TRBV27, the J call TRBJ2-1; no firm D call. The CDR3 totals 14 residues. In germline, CDR1 is MNHEY, CDR2 SMNVEV (reference sequence). V was trimmed by 5 bases and J by 3 bases, leaving 11 bases between them. The CDR3 sequence is CASSLNSNYNEQFF. The CDR3, as DNA: TGTGCCAGCAGTCTCAATAGTAACTACAATGAGCAGTTCTTC.

The V and J genes are TRBV5-1 and TRBJ1-6; 8 bases agree with TRBD1. The CDR3 runs 17 residues. Germline V gives CDR1 SGHRS, CDR2 YFSETQ. V lost 3 bases, J lost 10 bases, and 15 bases stayed unmatched. The CDR3 reads CASSYNRDRGIGSPLHF. The CDR3 DNA is TGCGCCAGCAGCTACAACCGCGACAGGGGCATAGGATCACCCCTCCACTTT.

This clone has only one observation. This rearrangement joins TRBV25-1 to TRBJ1-4; 8 bases align to TRBD1. This CDR3 has 15 residues. The germline V gene encodes CDR1 MGHDK and CDR2 SYGVNS. V lost 0 bases to trimming and J lost 8 bases; unmatched junction nucleotides: 5. The CDR3 bases are TGTGCCAGCAGTGAATATGAGACAGGGGACGAAAAACTGTTTTTT. Its protein product is CASSEYETGDEKLFF.

J is TRBJ1-4 and V is TRBV7-9; a possible D gene is TRBD1 (5 bases). This CDR3 contains 15 residues. V was trimmed by 3 bases and J by 7 bases, leaving 15 bases between them. The germline CDR1 and CDR2 sequences are SEHNR and FQNEAQ (reference sequence). CDR3 protein: CASSLGGEPAEKLFF. CDR3 DNA: TGTGCCAGCAGCTTGGGGGGAGAGCCCGCTGAAAAACTGTTTTTT.

The chain is built from TRBV30 and TRBJ1-5; D might be TRBD1 (5 bases). V lost 0 bases, J lost 4 bases, and 13 bases lay in between. Per the germline V gene, CDR1 is GTSNPN and CDR2 is SVGIG (reference sequence). The CDR3 has 15 residues. The CDR3 nucleotides read TGTGCCTGGAGTGTATGGGGCAGGGCAAATCAGCCCCAGCATTTT. It yields the protein CAWSVWGRANQPQHF.

V gene TRBV24-1 combines with J gene TRBJ2-3, with 7 bases matching TRBD1. This CDR3 comprises 15 residues. The trim removed 3 bases at V and 1 base at J, leaving 3 bases unmatched. Germline V gene data show CDR1 as KGHDR and CDR2 as SFDVKD. CDR3 DNA: TGTGCCACCAGTGATCCGGGACAGCGCACAGATACGCAGTATTTT. Protein product: CATSDPGQRTDTQYF.

This clone was counted between two and nine times. This chain connects TRBV30 to TRBJ2-2, with 8 bases lining up with TRBD1. CDR3 length: 15 amino acids. With 5 bases clipped from V and 6 bases from J, the junction kept 11 bases outside the gene matches. Germline values: CDR1 GTSNPN, CDR2 SVGIG (reference sequence). The CDR3, as DNA: TGTGCCTGGCGAGCATTGGACAGGGCCGCCGGGGAGCTGTTTTTT. It translates to CAWRALDRAAGELFF.

This chain uses TRBV29-1 with TRBJ2-3; D call uncertain. This CDR3 spans 11 amino acids. V was shortened by 4 bases and J by 5 bases, with 7 bases between the two germline ends. Germline lookup yields CDR1 SQVTM and CDR2 ANQGSEA. The DNA of the CDR3 is TGCAGCGTTGGGGCTGGAGATACGCAGTATTTT. Protein product: CSVGAGDTQYF.

The V gene is TRBV6-5, the J gene TRBJ1-5, with a weak D call TRBD1 (6 bases). Germline CDR1 is MNHEY and CDR2 is SVGAGI. Trimming took 5 bases from V and 4 from J, leaving 15 bases between them. The CDR3 is 15 amino acids. The CDR3 DNA follows: TGTGCCAGCAGTCCTCAGGGGTCGGGGAATCAGCCCCAGCATTTT. This encodes CASSPQGSGNQPQHF.

The rearrangement joins TRBV3-1 (or the pseudogene TRBV3-2) to TRBJ1-4; possibly TRBD1 for D (6 bases). The CDR3 has 16 residues. Germline assignment: CDR1 LGHDT and CDR2 YNNKEL (reference sequence). V was trimmed by 4 bases and J by 8 bases, leaving 20 bases between them. The CDR3, as DNA: TGTGCCAGCAGCCTAGGGGGAGGGGGTTCAGGAGAAAAACTGTTTTTT. Its protein is CASSLGGGGSGEKLFF.

The chain links TRBV29-1 to TRBJ1-6; possible D gene TRBD1, 5 bases. Germline CDR1 reads SQVTM; CDR2 reads ANQGSEA. This CDR3 is built from 13 residues. The germline V and J ends were trimmed by 6 bases and 6 bases, with 12 bases remaining between them. CDR3 DNA: TGCAGCGTGGGGGAGGGTGGTAATTCACCCCTCCACTTT. Its translation is CSVGEGGNSPLHF.

The chain links TRBV5-1 to TRBJ1-2, with D unclear. Germline CDR1 is SGHRS and CDR2 is YFSETQ. The CDR3 sequence is 15 residues long. Trimming shortened V by 0 bases and J by 4 bases, and 13 bases separated the two germline ends. CDR3 nucleotides: TGCGCCAGCAGCTTGGAGGCGGGGATGACCTATGGCTACACCTTC. It translates to CASSLEAGMTYGYTF.

The chain uses TRBV14 and TRBJ2-1; D might be TRBD2 (7 bases). Trimming stripped 0 bases from V and 3 bases from J, with 15 bases between. Per germline, CDR1 SGHDN and CDR2 FVKESK. The CDR3 is made up of 17 amino acids. The DNA for the CDR3 is TGTGCCAGCAGCCAAGATGAACGGGGGGCTGGCTACAATGAGCAGTTCTTC. It yields the protein CASSQDERGAGYNEQFF.

This clone has just one count. The CDR3, as DNA: TGTGCCAGCGGATTAGGACTAGCGGGGTTACAGGGAGATACGCAGTATTTT. Residues: CASGLGLAGLQGDTQYF. The J gene is TRBJ2-3, the V gene TRBV11-2; TRBD2 aligns across 12 bases. CDR3 length: 17 residues. Germline V gives CDR1 SGHAT, CDR2 FQNNGV. With 8 bases clipped from V and 5 bases from J, the junction kept 14 bases outside the gene matches.

This chain connects TRBV5-6 to TRBJ1-2; D uncertain. Trimming left V 0 bases short and J 5 bases short, with 8 bases between. The CDR3 loop spans 13 amino acids. Germline V gives CDR1 SGHDT, CDR2 YYEEEE. The CDR3 loop reads CASSLELRYGYTF. In nucleotides, the CDR3 is TGTGCCAGCAGCTTGGAGCTGAGATATGGCTACACCTTC.

The CDR3 region has the DNA TGTGCCAGCAGTGATCGGGACAGTTCTAACTATGGCTACACCTTC. It is translated as CASSDRDSSNYGYTF. The rearrangement joins TRBV6-2 or TRBV6-3 to TRBJ1-2; TRBD1 agrees at 7 bases. Germline V lookup: CDR1 MNHEY, CDR2 SVGEGT. Unmatched junction bases numbered 6, after V lost 5 bases and J lost 0 bases. The CDR3 consists of 15 residues.